The text below deals with one T cell receptor (beta chain). What this receptor recognizes is not known. Within one base of it there is no much larger clone, and no base qualities were kept. This sample was included in a study of blood T cell repertoires in COVID-19 (dated by TCRdb to 2020 to 2022). Looking at the study overall: The collaborator samples originated in the United States, Italy and Spain and spanned the acute and convalescent phases of COVID-19. The samples were drawn from two sources: the first 160 participants of the ongoing ImmuneRACE study, and 1,254 subjects contributed by 6 global collaborators. The prospective study material was composed of cDNA or gDNA derived from T cells, B-cell-depleted T cells, or PBMCs. Nearly every sample came with metadata listing a de-identified subject ID, COVID-19 status, age in years and sex. HLA class I and class II types, where available, came from metadata supplied by the sample provider rather than from assay-based typing. Deeply sampled blood TCRbeta repertoires from subjects exposed to, actively infected with, or recovered from COVID-19 were included in the dataset. The repertoires were released in a freely available public database meant as a resource for research on the immune response to SARS-CoV-2.

Whole blood was collected in K2EDTA tubes by collaborating institutions according to the institutions' own protocols. For TCRbeta analysis, collaborators shipped samples as frozen whole blood, isolated PBMCs, or DNA extracted from either of those sample types. The CDR3 measures 14 amino acids from cysteine to phenylalanine. The retained sequence is limited to the CDR3, 42 bases, with the frame set at the first base. V has 6 bases trimmed and J has 3 bases trimmed; junction bases matching no gene number 2. Reading the germline V gene gives CDR1 MNHEY and CDR2 SVGAGI. The immunoSEQ Assay, a bias-controlled multiplex PCR, was used to amplify TCRbeta CDR3 regions from genomic DNA. In the original analysis: Within the assay, amplification of reference gene primers was used to estimate how many nucleated cells each sample contained. Sequence reads were collapsed and filtered to measure the absolute abundance of every unique TCRbeta CDR3 rearrangement. For each sample, productive Simpson clonality was calculated as the square root of Simpson's diversity index over productive rearrangements. Not all clones reach the TCRdb copy of this immuneACCESS table, which keeps in-frame sequences only. Checked studies attribute under half of the gap to unresolved V genes and leave the rest unexplained. V and J calls and clone size come straight from that table; D and trimming were deduced from the DNA. Here the sample has roughly 15,000 clones; 75% to 90% occur a single time. Clones ranked in the top ten supply around 15% of the sample.

Beyond this particular receptor, the publication reports: Clinical and demographic metadata were provided uncurated, with the amount varying by source and participant.

Sequencing was done on a sample of peripheral blood. The receptor was isolated from a man over 45 with active COVID-19. The sequence links TRBV6-5 to TRBJ2-2; a stretch of 9 junction bases matches TRBD1. The CDR3 reads as follows: CASSRDRDTGELFF. The DNA sequence reads TGTGCCAGCAGCCGGGACAGGGACACCGGGGAGCTGTTTTTT.